Below are 30 T cell receptor beta chains sequenced from a single sample in a study of PD-1 blockade in classical Hodgkin lymphoma. Every patient had relapsed following autologous stem cell transplantation, and cohorts differed in brentuximab vedotin exposure. Clones were read by immunoSEQ multiplex PCR, and TCRdb kept only the in-frame ones, dropping some. Of tens of thousands of clones in the sample, 65% to 75% were seen once. The sample in question was peripheral blood mononuclear cells (PBMCs), obtained before the second cycle of nivolumab. The receptors were sampled from a human donor with classical Hodgkin lymphoma.

V usage is TRBV18 and J usage is TRBJ1-5; 7 nucleotides align to TRBD1. Germline V gene sequence: CDR1 KGHSH, CDR2 LQKENI. CDR3 length equals 16 residues. V shed 5 bases and J 1 base; nucleotides not matched to a gene: 8. For the CDR3, the DNA is TGTGCCAGCTCAATTCAGACAGGGCCCAGCAATCAGCCCCAGCATTTT. Translating it yields CASSIQTGPSNQPQHF.

This clone was seen repeatedly, ten times or more. This chain uses TRBV14 with TRBJ1-1, with D uncertain. From germline, CDR1 is SGHDN and CDR2 FVKESK. This CDR3 spans 14 amino acids. The V end lost 5 bases, the J end lost 1 base, and 11 bases lay between the germline ends. The CDR3 protein is CASSRKNTNTEAFF. The CDR3 DNA reads as TGTGCCAGCAGCAGAAAGAATACGAACACTGAAGCTTTCTTT.

V and J are TRBV9 and TRBJ2-1; D remains unclear. CDR1 and CDR2 from the germline V gene are SGDLS and YYNGEE. V was clipped by 2 bases and J by 0 bases, with 9 bases between them. The CDR3 runs 15 residues. The CDR3 region is CASSVAASSYNEQFF. CDR3 in DNA: TGTGCCAGCAGCGTCGCCGCGAGCTCCTACAATGAGCAGTTCTTC.

The CDR3 coding sequence is TGTGCCAGCAGCTTACCGGGAGGCCTCGATACGCAGTATTTT. This codes for CASSLPGGLDTQYF. The V gene is TRBV7-2, the J gene TRBJ2-3, with TRBD2 identical over 7 bases. The germline CDR1 and CDR2 sequences are SGHTA and FQGNSA. The CDR3 spans 14 residues. V trimming: 2 bases; J trimming: 6 bases; junction bases outside the gene matches: 5.

This clone was counted a few times. V is TRBV9 and J is TRBJ1-5; possibly TRBD1 for D (6 bases). V lost 5 bases and J lost 5, with 17 bases in between. Germline-derived CDR1 and CDR2 are SGDLS and YYNGEE. The CDR3 length is 15 residues. CDR3 sequence: CASSLTARGYQPQHF. CDR3 coding DNA: TGTGCCAGCAGTTTGACGGCAAGGGGGTATCAGCCCCAGCATTTT.

The J gene is TRBJ1-2, the V gene TRBV6-5, with TRBD1 matching over 9 bases. V shed 6 bases, J shed 4 bases, and the junction held 9 bases outside the gene matches. This CDR3 comprises 15 residues. The germline V gene has CDR1 MNHEY and CDR2 SVGAGI. DNA of the CDR3: TGTGCCAGCAGCCGATACACAGGGGGCATCTATGGCTACACCTTC. It translates to CASSRYTGGIYGYTF.

V usage is TRBV6-5 and J usage is TRBJ1-1, with D unclear. The CDR3 sequence is 14 residues long. Germline V gene lookup returns CDR1 MNHEY and CDR2 SVGAGI. Trimming pared 5 bases from V and 5 bases from J, leaving 15 bases between. CDR3 region: CASSLLGPGTEAFF. CDR3 in DNA: TGTGCCAGCAGTCTCCTTGGGCCGGGGACTGAAGCTTTCTTT.

The rearrangement uses TRBV4-3 and TRBJ1-4; TRBD1 matches at 7 bases. J lost 0 bases, V lost 4 bases, and 5 bases had no gene match. The CDR3 is 16 residues long. The germline V gene has CDR1 LGHNA and CDR2 YSLEER. CDR3 nucleotide sequence: TGCGCCAGCAGCCTAGGGGGCGCCTCAACTAATGAAAAACTGTTTTTT. It specifies CASSLGGASTNEKLFF.

In this sample, this clone is medium-sized (0.01 to 0.1%). V usage is TRBV5-6 and J usage is TRBJ2-7; the D is unclear. V lost 4 bases to trimming and J lost 3 bases, with 14 bases between them. CDR3 length equals 14 residues. Germline CDR1 reads SGHDT; CDR2 reads YYEEEE. In DNA, the CDR3 is TGTGCCAGCAGCCTCGGCGGCGATTTCTACGAGCAGTACGTC. It encodes CASSLGGDFYEQYV.

J is TRBJ2-2 and V is TRBV5-4, with 8 bases identical to TRBD1. The V and J ends lost 5 bases and 10 bases, in that order; junction bases with no gene match: 10. Germline V gene data show CDR1 as SGHNT and CDR2 as YYREEE (reference sequence). The CDR3 length is 14 residues. CDR3 sequence: CASRVQGANEELFF. DNA of the CDR3: TGTGCCAGCAGGGTCCAGGGGGCTAACGAGGAGCTGTTTTTT. The whole variable domain, remainder taken from reference TRBV5-4 and TRBJ2-2, is ETGVTQSPTHLIKTRGQQVTLRCSSQSGHNTVSWYQQALGQGPQFIFQYYREEENGRGNFPPRFSGLQFPNYSSELNVNALELDDSALYLCASRVQGANEELFFGEGSRLTVL.

The sample holds a few counts of this clone. V is TRBV2 and J is TRBJ2-1, with D uncertain. Between the trimmed V and J ends, which lost 3 bases and 4 bases, there was a span of 10 bases. The CDR3 extends over 14 amino acids. Germline loops: CDR1 SNHLY, CDR2 FYNNEI. The CDR3 nucleotides read TGTGCCAGCAGTGAGAACGCCCCATACAATGAGCAGTTCTTC. It encodes CASSENAPYNEQFF. Based on the CDR3 plus reference TRBV2 and TRBJ2-1, the full variable domain is EPEVTQTPSHQVTQMGQEVILRCVPISNHLYFYWYRQILGQKVEFLVSFYNNEISEKSEIFDDQFSVERPDGSNFTLKIRSTKLEDSAMYFCASSENAPYNEQFFGPGTRLTVL.

This sequence joins TRBV6-1 and TRBJ2-2; perhaps TRBD1 as D (5 bases). The CDR3 has 17 residues. V lost 2 bases, J lost 2 bases, and 15 bases lay in between. Per germline, CDR1 MNHNS and CDR2 SASEGT. The chain's CDR3 is CASSEYWRQSNTGELFF. DNA for the CDR3: TGTGCCAGCAGTGAATATTGGAGACAGAGTAACACCGGGGAGCTGTTTTTT.

This clone was observed at least ten times. This chain joins TRBV28 and TRBJ1-2; TRBD1 matches 7 bases. Germline CDR1 reads MDHEN; CDR2 reads SYDVKM. With 4 bases clipped from V and 4 bases from J, the junction kept 6 bases outside the gene matches. This CDR3 comprises 14 residues. The CDR3 region has the DNA TGTGCCAGCAGTTCCGGGGGGACAGTCTATGGCTACACCTTC. Amino acid sequence: CASSSGGTVYGYTF.

The chain employs TRBV6-5 and TRBJ1-2; 8 nucleotides align to TRBD1. Germline V gene sequence: CDR1 MNHEY, CDR2 SVGAGI. The CDR3 spans 14 residues. V shed 7 bases and J 4 bases; nucleotides not matched to a gene: 8. The CDR3 sequence is CASKPGQDFYGYTF. CDR3 nucleotides: TGTGCCAGCAAACCGGGACAGGACTTCTATGGCTACACCTTC.

The chain uses TRBV5-5 and TRBJ1-3, with D perhaps matching TRBD1 (6 bases). V gave up 1 base and J gave up 0 bases, with 11 bases separating them. Per the germline V gene, CDR1 is SGHKS and CDR2 is YYEKEE (reference sequence). The CDR3 extends over 16 amino acids. CDR3 amino acids: CASSLTGIGSGNTIYF. The CDR3, as DNA: TGTGCCAGCAGCTTGACAGGGATAGGCTCTGGAAACACCATATATTTT.

This clone has just a few counts. A single base separates this from a much larger clone, so it may be a read error. Additional DNA sequences in this sample encode the identical CDR3. The chain couples TRBV19 to TRBJ2-2, with 7 bases that match TRBD1. The germline V gene has CDR1 LNHDA and CDR2 SQIVND (reference sequence). The CDR3 sequence is 13 residues long. Trimming at V came to 3 bases and at J to 5 bases, leaving 0 bases not matched to a gene. CDR3 bases: TGTGCCAGTAGTATCAGGGGGACCGGGGAGCTGTTTTTT. This gives the protein CASSIRGTGELFF.

This clone was observed a handful of times. This chain links TRBV6-5 with TRBJ1-5; D is possibly TRBD1 (6 bases). The V end was cut by 5 bases, the J end by 3 bases, with 14 bases between. The CDR3 has 15 amino acids. Per germline, CDR1 MNHEY and CDR2 SVGAGI. CDR3 nucleotides: TGTGCCAGCAGTCTACAGACAGGTTACAATCAGCCCCAGCATTTT. It specifies CASSLQTGYNQPQHF.

This clone has a handful of counts. The rearrangement joins TRBV19 to TRBJ2-1; unclear D gene. This CDR3 comprises 13 residues. With 0 bases removed from V and 5 bases from J, the gap between germline ends came to 5 bases. Looked up from germline, CDR1 is LNHDA and CDR2 is SQIVND (reference sequence). CDR3 sequence: CASSIDRDNEQFF. Here the CDR3 DNA reads TGTGCCAGTAGTATAGATAGGGACAATGAGCAGTTCTTC.

The chain couples TRBV28 to TRBJ1-4; D gene ambiguous. V dropped 6 bases and J dropped 5 bases, with 13 bases sitting between them. The CDR3 totals 14 residues. Looked up from germline, CDR1 is MDHEN and CDR2 is SYDVKM. The CDR3 DNA sequence: TGTGCCAGCAGGGAGACACTACGGAATGAAAAACTGTTTTTT. It yields the protein CASRETLRNEKLFF.

The sample holds a few counts of this clone. This chain joins TRBV10-3 and TRBJ2-3, with TRBD1 matching 8 bases. The trim removed 11 bases at V and 1 base at J, leaving 5 bases unmatched. The CDR3 covers 13 residues. Germline values: CDR1 ENHRY, CDR2 SYGVKD. This CDR3 reads CAAATGGTDTQYF. For the CDR3, the DNA is TGTGCCGCCGCGACAGGGGGCACAGATACGCAGTATTTT.

The genes are TRBV6-5 and TRBJ2-7, with 9 nucleotides matching TRBD2. The CDR3 spans 14 residues. V lost 4 bases, J lost 0 bases, and 1 base stayed unmatched. Germline loops: CDR1 MNHEY, CDR2 SVGAGI. DNA for the CDR3: TGTGCCAGCAGTTTTAGCGGGAGCTCCTACGAGCAGTACTTC. This sequence encodes CASSFSGSSYEQYF.

About this clone itself: One end of the junction fails to match germline, which may point to a read error. V gene TRBV6-5 combines with J gene TRBJ1-6, with D uncertain. The CDR3 has 13 residues. Germline loops: CDR1 MNHEY, CDR2 SVGAGI. In nucleotides, the CDR3 is TGTGTCAGCAGTTTTATGCCAAATTCACCCCTCCACTTT. This encodes CVSSFMPNSPLHF.

This clone was seen a few times. CDR3: CASGPRGTVNSPLHF. For the CDR3, the DNA is TGTGCCAGCGGACCTAGAGGGACGGTAAATTCACCCCTCCACTTT. The genes are TRBV11-2 and TRBJ1-6; D may be TRBD1 (5 bases). V was trimmed by 8 bases and J by 7 bases, leaving 18 bases between them. The germline V gene has CDR1 SGHAT and CDR2 FQNNGV. CDR3 length equals 15 residues.

V and J are TRBV28 and TRBJ1-4; D unresolved. Deletions cut 3 bases from V and 7 bases from J, with 12 bases between. Germline V lookup: CDR1 MDHEN, CDR2 SYDVKM. This CDR3 region has 14 residues. The CDR3 DNA follows: TGTGCCAGCAGTTTCTGGTCGGGCGGTGAAAAACTGTTTTTT. Protein product: CASSFWSGGEKLFF.

A single count supports this clone. The chain recombines TRBV19 with TRBJ1-2; D is unclear. Germline V lookup: CDR1 LNHDA, CDR2 SQIVND (reference sequence). The V and J ends lost 3 bases and 4 bases respectively, with 9 bases between them. This CDR3 comprises 13 residues. The CDR3, as DNA: TGTGCCAGTAGTATTAAGGGCCCCTATGGCTACACCTTC. Protein: CASSIKGPYGYTF.

The chain has TRBV19 and TRBJ2-7, with 7 bases aligning to TRBD1. The V segment lost 7 bases and the J segment 7 bases; nucleotides outside the gene matches: 10. From germline, CDR1 is LNHDA and CDR2 SQIVND (reference sequence). The CDR3 runs to 13 residues. The CDR3 DNA sequence: TGTGCCAGTACCACGACAGGGACGGGGGAGCAGTACTTC. Translated, it gives CASTTTGTGEQYF. Looking up the rest from reference TRBV19 and TRBJ2-7 gives the full variable domain: DGGITQSPKYLFRKEGQNVTLSCEQNLNHDAMYWYRQDPGQGLRLIYYSQIVNDFQKGDIAEGYSVSREKKESFPLTVTSAQKNPTAFYLCASTTTGTGEQYFGPGTRLTVT.

The genes are TRBV5-1 and TRBJ1-1; the D gene is possibly TRBD1 (5 bases). Trimming stripped 4 bases from V and 0 bases from J, with 10 bases between. CDR1 SGHRS and CDR2 YFSETQ come from the germline V gene. This CDR3 contains 14 residues. The CDR3 loop is CASSPRQLNTEAFF. CDR3 in DNA: TGCGCCAGCAGCCCTCGACAGCTGAACACTGAAGCTTTCTTT. Combining the CDR3 with reference TRBV5-1 and TRBJ1-1 gives the whole variable domain KAGVTQTPRYLIKTRGQQVTLSCSPISGHRSVSWYQQTPGQGLQFLFEYFSETQRNKGNFPGRFSGRQFSNSRSEMNVSTLELGDSALYLCASSPRQLNTEAFFGQGTRLTVV.

The table lists this clone with a few counts. The chain joins TRBV19 to TRBJ1-5; D might be TRBD1 (6 bases). Trimming cost V 5 bases and J 2 bases, with 13 bases left between them. The CDR3 is made up of 15 amino acids. The germline gives CDR1 LNHDA, CDR2 SQIVND (reference sequence). The CDR3 coding sequence is TGTGCCAGTAGTTTCGTACAGGGAGGCAATCAGCCCCAGCATTTT. It encodes CASSFVQGGNQPQHF.

The chain links TRBV5-4 to TRBJ2-1; D is unclear. The CDR3 totals 16 residues. Trimming removed 1 base at V and 0 bases at J, with 11 bases between. Germline CDR1 SGHNT, CDR2 YYREEE (reference sequence). The CDR3 DNA reads TGTGCCAGCAGCTTGAAAAGCGCCAGCTCCTACAATGAGCAGTTCTTC. This encodes CASSLKSASSYNEQFF. The entire variable domain, with the rest obtained from reference TRBV5-4 and TRBJ2-1, is as follows: ETGVTQSPTHLIKTRGQQVTLRCSSQSGHNTVSWYQQALGQGPQFIFQYYREEENGRGNFPPRFSGLQFPNYSSELNVNALELDDSALYLCASSLKSASSYNEQFFGPGTRLTVL.

The V gene is TRBV19, the J gene TRBJ1-6; the D gene is possibly TRBD1 (5 bases). The ends were cut back, 4 bases at V and 5 bases at J, with 15 bases in the middle. Germline V CDR1 and CDR2: LNHDA, SQIVND (reference sequence). CDR3 length: 16 residues. The CDR3 region is CASSTGQGPNNSPLHF. Here the CDR3 DNA reads TGTGCCAGTAGTACTGGGCAGGGTCCTAATAATTCACCCCTCCACTTT. Complete variable domain (other parts from reference TRBV19 and TRBJ1-6): DGGITQSPKYLFRKEGQNVTLSCEQNLNHDAMYWYRQDPGQGLRLIYYSQIVNDFQKGDIAEGYSVSREKKESFPLTVTSAQKNPTAFYLCASSTGQGPNNSPLHFGNGTRLTVT.